The 9 T cell receptor beta chains in this list originate from one sample, sequenced in a study of OX40 agonist ivuxolimab in advanced cancers. Sequencing was performed with immunoSEQ multiplex PCR; in TCRdb, only in-frame clones are kept and a portion is missing. Seen here are about 79,000 clones, approximately 86% observed once, and the top ten hold roughly 0.9%. Sequencing was performed on CD4+ or CD8+ T cells sorted from blood, taken in a trial of the OX40 agonist ivuxolimab. These receptors came from an adult with an advanced solid tumor such as melanoma, head and neck, liver or kidney cancer.

The chain combines TRBV7-2 with TRBJ2-7; 12 nucleotides align to TRBD2. CDR3 size: 19 residues. V lost 5 bases, J lost 0 bases, and 14 bases stayed unmatched. Looked up from germline, CDR1 is SGHTA and CDR2 is FQGNSA. The CDR3 loop reads CASSPPGLAGNASSYEQYF. The CDR3 DNA reads TGTGCCAGCAGCCCTCCGGGACTAGCGGGTAATGCGAGCTCCTACGAGCAGTACTTC.

The rearrangement links TRBV30 to TRBJ2-7; 7 nucleotides agree with TRBD1. The CDR3 consists of 14 residues. V shed 1 base and J 2 bases; nucleotides not matched to a gene: 5. Germline CDR1 is GTSNPN and CDR2 is SVGIG (reference sequence). CDR3 DNA sequence: TGTGCCTGGAGTGATGGACAGGATACCTACGAGCAGTACTTC. Protein product: CAWSDGQDTYEQYF.

This chain connects TRBV6-1 to TRBJ1-4, with 10 bases lining up with TRBD1. The length of the CDR3 is 16 residues. Germline lookup yields CDR1 MNHNS and CDR2 SASEGT. J was trimmed by 7 bases and V by 1 base; bases with no gene match: 6. This CDR3 is CASSEVLGTGVEKLFF. The CDR3 DNA is TGTGCCAGCAGTGAAGTATTGGGGACAGGGGTTGAAAAACTGTTTTTT.

With regard to this clone: Compared with germline, one end of the junction differs, possibly owing to a read error. The chain carries TRBV7-8 and TRBJ2-5, with D unresolved. The germline V gene encodes CDR1 SGHVS and CDR2 FQNEAQ. The CDR3 is made up of 15 amino acids. The CDR3 nucleotides are TGTGCCAGCAGCATAGCTGGAAACTTTGATAGGACCCAGTACTTC. Its translation is CASSIAGNFDRTQYF.

The chain is built from TRBV12-5 and TRBJ1-3; perhaps TRBD1 as D (5 bases). CDR1 is LGHNT and CDR2 is FRNRAP in the germline V gene. The CDR3 has 15 residues. V was pared by 4 bases and J by 0 bases, with 10 bases between. CDR3 nucleotide sequence: TGTGCTAGTGGTTCAGGGACGGTCTCTGGAAACACCATATATTTT. Protein product: CASGSGTVSGNTIYF. Filled out from reference TRBV12-5 and TRBJ1-3, the complete variable domain reads DARVTQTPRHKVTEMGQEVTMRCQPILGHNTVFWYRQTMMQGLELLAYFRNRAPLDDSGMPKDRFSAEMPDATLATLKIQPSEPRDSAVYFCASGSGTVSGNTIYFGEGSWLTVV.

The chain uses TRBV29-1 and TRBJ1-3, with 7 bases lining up with TRBD1. V shed 6 bases and J 2 bases; nucleotides not matched to a gene: 7. The CDR3 extends over 14 amino acids. The germline V gene has CDR1 SQVTM and CDR2 ANQGSEA. The chain's CDR3 is CSVVQGRTGNTIYF. The CDR3 region has the DNA TGCAGCGTAGTACAGGGGAGGACTGGAAACACCATATATTTT.

The J gene is TRBJ2-5, the V gene TRBV4-1; tentative D call: TRBD2 (5 bases). Germline V gives CDR1 MGHRA, CDR2 YSYEKL. The ends were cut back, 1 base at V and 6 bases at J, with 15 bases in the middle. The CDR3 loop spans 15 amino acids. For the CDR3, the DNA is TGCGCCAGCAGCCAAGCGGAGCTCCCCGGGAAGACCCAGTACTTC. Its translation: CASSQAELPGKTQYF.

In the case of this clone: At the DNA level, this CDR3 is encoded by other sequences in the same sample as well. The V and J genes are TRBV10-3 and TRBJ1-5; 7 bases match TRBD1. Germline-derived CDR1 and CDR2 are ENHRY and SYGVKD. V lost 4 bases, J lost 4 bases, and 1 base stayed unmatched. This CDR3 region has 13 residues. CDR3 region: CAISGQGNQPQHF. CDR3 nucleotides: TGTGCCATCAGTGGACAGGGTAATCAGCCCCAGCATTTT.

The V and J genes are TRBV2 and TRBJ2-7, with D possibly matching TRBD1 (6 bases). This CDR3 region has 12 residues. Trimming removed 4 bases from V and 5 bases from J, with 9 bases in between. Germline CDR1 reads SNHLY; CDR2 reads FYNNEI. For the CDR3, the DNA is TGTGCCAGCAGTGGACAGGTCAACGAGCAGTACTTC. Its translation: CASSGQVNEQYF.